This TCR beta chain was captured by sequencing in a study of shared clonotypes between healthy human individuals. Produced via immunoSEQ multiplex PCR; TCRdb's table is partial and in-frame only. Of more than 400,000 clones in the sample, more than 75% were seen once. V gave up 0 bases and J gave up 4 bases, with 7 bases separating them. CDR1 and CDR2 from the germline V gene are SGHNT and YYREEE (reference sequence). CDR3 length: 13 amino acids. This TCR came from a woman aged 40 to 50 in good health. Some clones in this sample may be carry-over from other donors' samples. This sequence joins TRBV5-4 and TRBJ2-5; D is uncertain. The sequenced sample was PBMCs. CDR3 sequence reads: CASSLAPLETQYF. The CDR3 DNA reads TGTGCCAGCAGCTTGGCCCCATTAGAGACCCAGTACTTC.